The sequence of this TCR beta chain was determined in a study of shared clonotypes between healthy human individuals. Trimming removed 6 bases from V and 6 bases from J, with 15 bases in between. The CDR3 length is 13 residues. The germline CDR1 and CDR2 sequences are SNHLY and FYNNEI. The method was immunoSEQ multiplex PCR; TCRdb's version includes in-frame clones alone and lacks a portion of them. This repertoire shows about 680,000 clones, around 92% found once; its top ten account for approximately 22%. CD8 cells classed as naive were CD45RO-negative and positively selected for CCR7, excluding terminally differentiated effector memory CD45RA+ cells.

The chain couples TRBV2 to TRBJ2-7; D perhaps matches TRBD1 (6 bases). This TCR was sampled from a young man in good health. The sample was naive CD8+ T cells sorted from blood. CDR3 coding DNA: TGTGCCAGCAGACAACAGGGATCGTCCGAGCAGTACTTC. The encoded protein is CASRQQGSSEQYF.